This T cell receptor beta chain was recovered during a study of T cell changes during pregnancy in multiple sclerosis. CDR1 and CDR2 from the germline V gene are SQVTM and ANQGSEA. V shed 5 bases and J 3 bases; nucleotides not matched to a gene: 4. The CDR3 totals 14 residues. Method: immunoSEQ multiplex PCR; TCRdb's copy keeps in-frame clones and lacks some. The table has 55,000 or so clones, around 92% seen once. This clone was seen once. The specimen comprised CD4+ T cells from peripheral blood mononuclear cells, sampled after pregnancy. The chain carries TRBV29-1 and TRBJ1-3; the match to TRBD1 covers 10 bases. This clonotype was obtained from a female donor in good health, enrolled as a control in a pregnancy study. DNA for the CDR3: TGCAGCGTTTGGGACAGGGGAGGTGGAAACACCATATATTTT. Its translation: CSVWDRGGGNTIYF. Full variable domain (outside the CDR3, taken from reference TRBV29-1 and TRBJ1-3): SAVISQKPSRDICQRGTSLTIQCQVDSQVTMMFWYRQQPGQSLTLIATANQGSEATYESGFVIDKFPISRPNLTFSTLTVSNMSPEDSSIYLCSVWDRGGGNTIYFGEGSWLTVV.